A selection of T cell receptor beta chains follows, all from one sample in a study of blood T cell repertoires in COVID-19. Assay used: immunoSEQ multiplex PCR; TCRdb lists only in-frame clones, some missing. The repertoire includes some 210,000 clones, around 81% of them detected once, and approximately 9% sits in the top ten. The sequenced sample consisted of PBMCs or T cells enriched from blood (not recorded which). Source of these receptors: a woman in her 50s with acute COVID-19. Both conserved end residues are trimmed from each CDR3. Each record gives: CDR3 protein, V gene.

CDR3aa: ASSRSNQPQH; v_gene: TRBV2
CDR3aa: ASSLSPQGPQY; v_gene: TRBV7-3
CDR3aa: ASSRTGGGSGLF; v_gene: TRBV5-1
CDR3aa: ASSRQSGTGVGDTQY; v_gene: TRBV7-2
CDR3aa: ASRGTVSSVTDTQY; v_gene: TRBV3-1/TRBV3-2
CDR3aa: ASSQQGLNQPQH; v_gene: TRBV5-5
CDR3aa: ASSIQGSYGYT; v_gene: TRBV7-8
CDR3aa: ASKLDRPYGYT; v_gene: TRBV2
CDR3aa: ASSVHNQPQH; v_gene: TRBV19
CDR3aa: ASSSDSGYNEQF; v_gene: TRBV7-2
CDR3aa: ASSYEERGGTDTQY; v_gene: TRBV6-2/TRBV6-3
CDR3aa: ASSSKGLAGGLYEQY; v_gene: TRBV7-2
CDR3aa: ATSDGQNTEAF; v_gene: TRBV24-1
CDR3aa: ASSRGLAGETDTQY; v_gene: TRBV5-1
CDR3aa: ASSYPSTGSHGYT; v_gene: TRBV6-2/TRBV6-3
CDR3aa: SASLAAAGDTQY; v_gene: TRBV20-1
CDR3aa: ASSSSGDGYT; v_gene: TRBV5-4